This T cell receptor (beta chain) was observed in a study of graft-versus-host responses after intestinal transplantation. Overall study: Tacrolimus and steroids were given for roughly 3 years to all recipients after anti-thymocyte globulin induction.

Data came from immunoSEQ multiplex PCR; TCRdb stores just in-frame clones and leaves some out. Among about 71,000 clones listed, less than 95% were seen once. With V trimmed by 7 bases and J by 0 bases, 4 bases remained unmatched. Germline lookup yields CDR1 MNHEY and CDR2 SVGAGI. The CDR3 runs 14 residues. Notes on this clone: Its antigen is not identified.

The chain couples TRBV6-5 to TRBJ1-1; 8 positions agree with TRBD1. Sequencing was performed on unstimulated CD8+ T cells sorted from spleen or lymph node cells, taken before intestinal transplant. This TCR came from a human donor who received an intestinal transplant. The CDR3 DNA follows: TGTGCCAGCACCCCAGGGGGCCTGAACACTGAAGCTTTCTTT. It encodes CASTPGGLNTEAFF.